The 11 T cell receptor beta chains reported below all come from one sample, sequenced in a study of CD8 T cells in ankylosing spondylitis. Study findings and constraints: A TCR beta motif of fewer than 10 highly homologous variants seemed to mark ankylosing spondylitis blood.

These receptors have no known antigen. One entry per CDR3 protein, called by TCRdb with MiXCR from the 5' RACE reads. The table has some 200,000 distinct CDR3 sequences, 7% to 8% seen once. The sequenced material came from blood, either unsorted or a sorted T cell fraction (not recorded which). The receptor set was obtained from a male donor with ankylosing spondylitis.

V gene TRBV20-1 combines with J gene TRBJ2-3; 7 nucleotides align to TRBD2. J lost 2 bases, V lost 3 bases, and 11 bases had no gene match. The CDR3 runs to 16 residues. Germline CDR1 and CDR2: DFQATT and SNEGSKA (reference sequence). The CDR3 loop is CSARDVSSGSTDTQYF. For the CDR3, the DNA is TGCAGTGCTAGGGATGTGTCTAGCGGATCCACAGATACGCAGTATTTT.

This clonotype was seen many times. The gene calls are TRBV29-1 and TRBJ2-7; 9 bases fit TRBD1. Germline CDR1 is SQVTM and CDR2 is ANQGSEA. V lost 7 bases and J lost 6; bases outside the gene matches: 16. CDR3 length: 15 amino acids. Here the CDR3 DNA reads TGCAGCGCCGGTTCAGGGACAGGGTCTTTCGGCGAGCAGTACTTC. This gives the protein CSAGSGTGSFGEQYF.

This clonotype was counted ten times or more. The DNA of the CDR3 is TGTGCCAGCAGCTTAGGGACTAACTACGAGCAGTACTTC. Its translation: CASSLGTNYEQYF. This chain uses TRBV7-6 with TRBJ2-7; TRBD2 is a possible D gene (6 bases). Germline values: CDR1 SGHVS, CDR2 FNYEAQ. The CDR3 contains 13 residues. Trimming stripped 1 base from V and 3 bases from J, with 7 bases between.

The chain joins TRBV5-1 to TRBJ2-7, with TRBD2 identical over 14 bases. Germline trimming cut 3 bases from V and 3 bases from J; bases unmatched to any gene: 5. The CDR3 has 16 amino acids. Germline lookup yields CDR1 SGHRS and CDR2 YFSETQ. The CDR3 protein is CASSSGLAGEIYEQYF. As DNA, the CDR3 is TGCGCCAGCAGCTCGGGACTAGCGGGAGAAATCTACGAGCAGTACTTC. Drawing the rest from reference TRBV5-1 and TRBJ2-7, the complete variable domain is KAGVTQTPRYLIKTRGQQVTLSCSPISGHRSVSWYQQTPGQGLQFLFEYFSETQRNKGNFPGRFSGRQFSNSRSEMNVSTLELGDSALYLCASSSGLAGEIYEQYFGPGTRLTVT.

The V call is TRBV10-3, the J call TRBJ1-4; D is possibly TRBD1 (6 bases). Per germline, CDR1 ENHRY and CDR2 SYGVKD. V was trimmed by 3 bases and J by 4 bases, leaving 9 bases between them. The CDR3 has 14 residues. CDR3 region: CAISEGGFNEKLFF. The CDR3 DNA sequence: TGTGCCATCAGTGAAGGGGGATTTAATGAAAAACTGTTTTTT.

The CDR3 bases are TGTGCCAGTTTCACACAGGGGGTGTCACCTAGCACAGATACGCAGTATTTT. Translation: CASFTQGVSPSTDTQYF. J is TRBJ2-3 and V is TRBV28; 8 nucleotides agree with TRBD1. CDR3 length: 17 residues. The ends lost 9 bases at V and 0 bases at J; junction bases unmatched: 14. Germline V gene lookup returns CDR1 MDHEN and CDR2 SYDVKM.

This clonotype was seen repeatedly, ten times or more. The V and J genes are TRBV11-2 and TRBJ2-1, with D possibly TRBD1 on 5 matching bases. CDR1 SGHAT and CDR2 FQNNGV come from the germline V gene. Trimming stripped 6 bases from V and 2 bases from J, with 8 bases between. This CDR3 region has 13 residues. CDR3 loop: CASRDTTYNEQFF. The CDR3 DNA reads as TGTGCCAGCAGGGACACTACCTACAATGAGCAGTTCTTC.

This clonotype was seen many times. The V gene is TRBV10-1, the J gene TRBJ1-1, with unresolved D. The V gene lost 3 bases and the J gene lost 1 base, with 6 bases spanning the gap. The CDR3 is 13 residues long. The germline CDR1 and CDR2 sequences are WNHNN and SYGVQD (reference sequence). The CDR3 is CASSDAGNTEAFF. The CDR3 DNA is TGCGCCAGCAGTGACGCAGGGAACACTGAAGCTTTCTTT.

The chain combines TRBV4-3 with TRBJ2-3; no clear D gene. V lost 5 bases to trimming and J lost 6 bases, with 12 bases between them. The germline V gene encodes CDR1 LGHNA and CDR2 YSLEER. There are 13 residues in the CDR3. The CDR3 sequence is CASSTKWSDTQYF. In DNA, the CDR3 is TGCGCCAGCAGCACCAAATGGTCCGATACGCAGTATTTT.

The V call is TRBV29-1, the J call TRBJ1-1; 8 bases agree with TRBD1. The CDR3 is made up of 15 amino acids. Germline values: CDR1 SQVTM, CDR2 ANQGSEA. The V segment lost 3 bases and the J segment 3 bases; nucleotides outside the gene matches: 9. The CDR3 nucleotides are TGCAGCGTTGAGGACAGGGCCGGAGAGGACACTGAAGCTTTCTTT. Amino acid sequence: CSVEDRAGEDTEAFF.

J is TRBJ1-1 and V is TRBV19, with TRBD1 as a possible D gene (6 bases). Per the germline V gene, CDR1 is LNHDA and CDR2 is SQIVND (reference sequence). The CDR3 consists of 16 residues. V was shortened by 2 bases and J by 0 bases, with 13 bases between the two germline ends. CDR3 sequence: CASSINWGHLNTEAFF. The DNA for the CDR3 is TGTGCCAGTAGTATAAATTGGGGACATTTGAACACTGAAGCTTTCTTT.